The 7 T cell receptor beta chains reported below all come from one sample, sequenced in a study of blood T cell repertoires in COVID-19. The data were produced by immunoSEQ multiplex PCR, yet TCRdb's version contains in-frame clones alone and is incomplete. Of some 74,000 clones in the sample, approximately 79% were seen once. Sequencing used peripheral blood. Source of these receptors: a woman between 50 and 59 years old with acute or convalescent COVID-19.

The rearrangement uses TRBV7-2 and TRBJ1-5; TRBD1 matches at 7 bases. Trimming took 5 bases from V and 1 from J; bases not matched to a gene: 5. Germline-derived CDR1 and CDR2 are SGHTA and FQGNSA. This CDR3 is 15 amino acids long. In DNA form, the CDR3 reads TGTGCCAGCAGCCGCGGACAGGAAAGCAATCAGCCCCAGCATTTT. Its translation is CASSRGQESNQPQHF.

This chain uses TRBV5-1 with TRBJ1-4; D not certain. This CDR3 region has 15 residues. Per germline, CDR1 SGHRS and CDR2 YFSETQ. Trimming cost V 9 bases and J 7 bases, with 22 bases left between them. CDR3 protein: CATAPGNLFGEKLFF. CDR3 in DNA: TGCGCCACCGCACCCGGGAATTTGTTTGGTGAAAAACTGTTTTTT.

The chain carries TRBV3-1 (or the pseudogene TRBV3-2) and TRBJ1-6; maybe TRBD1 (5 bases). Trimming cost V 1 base and J 6 bases, with 13 bases left between them. From germline, CDR1 is LGHDT and CDR2 YNNKEL (reference sequence). The CDR3 runs 16 residues. CDR3 coding DNA: TGTGCCAGCAGCCAAGCTGGGGCGGCGGTTAATTCACCCCTCCACTTT. Its translation is CASSQAGAAVNSPLHF.

This clone has just a few counts. The V gene is TRBV5-6, the J gene TRBJ2-1; D is ambiguous. The V end was cut by 2 bases, the J end by 10 bases, with 7 bases between. CDR1 SGHDT and CDR2 YYEEEE come from the germline V gene. The CDR3 has 11 residues. The DNA for the CDR3 is TGTGCCAGCAGCTTACACCCCGAGCAGTTCTTC. Amino acid sequence: CASSLHPEQFF. Full variable domain (rest looked up from reference TRBV5-6 and TRBJ2-1): DAGVTQSPTHLIKTRGQQVTLRCSPKSGHDTVSWYQQALGQGPQFIFQYYEEEERQRGNFPDRFSGHQFPNYSSELNVNALLLGDSALYLCASSLHPEQFFGPGTRLTVL.

V and J are TRBV2 and TRBJ2-5, with D perhaps matching TRBD2 (6 bases). The CDR3 totals 15 residues. V was shortened by 9 bases and J by 3 bases, with 20 bases between the two germline ends. Germline CDR1 is SNHLY and CDR2 is FYNNEI. The CDR3 region is CASTSKTSTKETQYF. The CDR3 nucleotides are TGTGCCAGTACCTCCAAAACTAGCACTAAAGAGACCCAGTACTTC.

The chain recombines TRBV15 with TRBJ2-1; a possible D gene is TRBD2 (5 bases). Germline-derived CDR1 and CDR2 are LNHNV and YYDKDF (reference sequence). Trimming left V 1 base short and J 12 bases short, with 13 bases between. The CDR3 totals 13 residues. The CDR3 spells CATSRGLGVGQFF. The CDR3, as DNA: TGTGCCACCAGCAGAGGCCTGGGAGTTGGGCAGTTCTTC.

The rearrangement uses TRBV6-6 and TRBJ1-5, with D unclear. CDR3 size: 12 residues. V gave up 3 bases and J gave up 6 bases, with 6 bases separating them. The germline V gene has CDR1 MNHNY and CDR2 SVGAGI (reference sequence). CDR3 sequence: CASSYYGQPQHF. The CDR3 DNA sequence: TGTGCCAGCAGTTATTACGGTCAGCCCCAGCATTTT.